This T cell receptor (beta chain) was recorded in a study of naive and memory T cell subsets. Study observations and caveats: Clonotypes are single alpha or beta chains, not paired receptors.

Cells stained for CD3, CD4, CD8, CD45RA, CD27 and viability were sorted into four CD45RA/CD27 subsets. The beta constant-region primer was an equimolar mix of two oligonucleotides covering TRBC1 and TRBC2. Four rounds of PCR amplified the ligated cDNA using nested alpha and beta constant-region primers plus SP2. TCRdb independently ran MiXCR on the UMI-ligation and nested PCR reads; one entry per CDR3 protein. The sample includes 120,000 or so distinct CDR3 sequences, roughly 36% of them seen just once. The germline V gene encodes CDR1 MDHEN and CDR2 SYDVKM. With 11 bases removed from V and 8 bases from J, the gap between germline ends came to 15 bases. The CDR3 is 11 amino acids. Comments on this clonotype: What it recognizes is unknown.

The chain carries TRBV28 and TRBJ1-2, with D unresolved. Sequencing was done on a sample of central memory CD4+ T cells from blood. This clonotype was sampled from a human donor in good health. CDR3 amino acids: CAVRPGGGYTF. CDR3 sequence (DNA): TGTGCCGTTCGACCGGGAGGGGGCTACACCTTC.